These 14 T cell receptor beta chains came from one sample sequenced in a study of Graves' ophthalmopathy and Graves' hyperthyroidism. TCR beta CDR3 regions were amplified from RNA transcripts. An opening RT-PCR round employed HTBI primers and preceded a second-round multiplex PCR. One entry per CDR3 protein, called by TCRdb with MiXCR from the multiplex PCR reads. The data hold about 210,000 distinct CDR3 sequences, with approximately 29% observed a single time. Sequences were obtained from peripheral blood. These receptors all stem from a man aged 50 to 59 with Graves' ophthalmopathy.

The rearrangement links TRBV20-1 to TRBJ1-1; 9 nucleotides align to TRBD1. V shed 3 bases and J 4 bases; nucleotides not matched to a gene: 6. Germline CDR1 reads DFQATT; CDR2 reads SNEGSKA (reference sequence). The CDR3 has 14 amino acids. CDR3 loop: CSARATGGVTEAFF. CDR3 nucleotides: TGCAGTGCTAGGGCTACAGGGGGCGTCACTGAAGCTTTCTTT.

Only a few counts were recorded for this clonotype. The CDR3 DNA reads as TGTGCCAGCAGTGAACCGCCGGGACAGGGGGCTTACGAGCAGTACTTC. The encoded protein is CASSEPPGQGAYEQYF. The chain has TRBV28 and TRBJ2-7, with TRBD1 matching over 12 bases. The CDR3 has 16 residues. The germline V gene has CDR1 MDHEN and CDR2 SYDVKM. V was clipped by 5 bases and J by 4 bases; unmatched bases: 9.

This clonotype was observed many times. The CDR3 coding sequence is TGTGCCAGCAGTTACTCCCTAGCGAGCACCGGGGAGCTGTTTTTT. Translated, it gives CASSYSLASTGELFF. This chain joins TRBV6-2 or TRBV6-3 and TRBJ2-2, with D perhaps TRBD2 (6 bases). Germline V gives CDR1 MNHEY, CDR2 SVGEGT. V was clipped by 0 bases and J by 4 bases, with 9 bases between them. CDR3 length: 15 residues.

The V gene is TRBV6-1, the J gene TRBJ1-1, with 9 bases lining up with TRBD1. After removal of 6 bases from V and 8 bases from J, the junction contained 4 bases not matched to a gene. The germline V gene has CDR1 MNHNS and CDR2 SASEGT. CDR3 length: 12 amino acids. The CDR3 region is CASSDRGWEAFF. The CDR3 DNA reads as TGTGCCAGCAGCGACAGGGGGTGGGAAGCTTTCTTT.

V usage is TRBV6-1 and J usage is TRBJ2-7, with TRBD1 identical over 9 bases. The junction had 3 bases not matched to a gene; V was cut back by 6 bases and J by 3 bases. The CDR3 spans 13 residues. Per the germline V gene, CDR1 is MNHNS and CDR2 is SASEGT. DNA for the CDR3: TGTGCCAGCAGCACGGACAGGGGCTACGAGCAGTACTTC. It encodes CASSTDRGYEQYF.

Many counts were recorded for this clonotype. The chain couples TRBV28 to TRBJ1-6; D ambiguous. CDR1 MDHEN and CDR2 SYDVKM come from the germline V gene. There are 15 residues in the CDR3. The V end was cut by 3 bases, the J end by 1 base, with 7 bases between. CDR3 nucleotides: TGTGCCAGCAGTTTCGGAATTTCCTATAATTCACCCCTCCACTTT. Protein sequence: CASSFGISYNSPLHF.

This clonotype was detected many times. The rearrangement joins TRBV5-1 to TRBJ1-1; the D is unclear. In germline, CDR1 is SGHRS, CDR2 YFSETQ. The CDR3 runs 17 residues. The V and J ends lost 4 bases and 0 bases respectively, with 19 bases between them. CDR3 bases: TGCGCCAGCAGCGGCAGCAACCTCTCAACCATGAACACTGAAGCTTTCTTT. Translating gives CASSGSNLSTMNTEAFF. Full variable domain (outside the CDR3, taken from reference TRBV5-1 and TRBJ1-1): KAGVTQTPRYLIKTRGQQVTLSCSPISGHRSVSWYQQTPGQGLQFLFEYFSETQRNKGNFPGRFSGRQFSNSRSEMNVSTLELGDSALYLCASSGSNLSTMNTEAFFGQGTRLTVV.

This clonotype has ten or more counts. The CDR3 sequence: CASSELPGRNYGYTF. The CDR3 DNA sequence: TGTGCCAGCAGTGAACTCCCCGGCAGAAACTATGGCTACACCTTC. The chain joins TRBV2 to TRBJ1-2; D remains ambiguous. V was cut by 2 bases and J by 2 bases, with 12 bases left in between. Germline V lookup: CDR1 SNHLY, CDR2 FYNNEI. This CDR3 has 15 amino acids.

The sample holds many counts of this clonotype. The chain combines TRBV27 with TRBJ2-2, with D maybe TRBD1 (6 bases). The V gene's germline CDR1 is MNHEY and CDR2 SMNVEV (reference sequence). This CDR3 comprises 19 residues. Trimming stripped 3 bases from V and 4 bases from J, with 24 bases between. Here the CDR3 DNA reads TGTGCCAGCAGTTTTAGTGTGGTGGCACAGGGAATTTTCACCGGGGAGCTGTTTTTT. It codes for CASSFSVVAQGIFTGELFF.

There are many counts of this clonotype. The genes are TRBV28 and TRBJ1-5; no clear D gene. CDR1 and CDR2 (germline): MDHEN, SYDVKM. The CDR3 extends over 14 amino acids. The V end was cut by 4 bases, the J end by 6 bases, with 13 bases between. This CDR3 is CASSSNPSGQPQHF. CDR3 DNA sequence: TGTGCCAGCAGTTCCAATCCCTCCGGTCAGCCCCAGCATTTT.

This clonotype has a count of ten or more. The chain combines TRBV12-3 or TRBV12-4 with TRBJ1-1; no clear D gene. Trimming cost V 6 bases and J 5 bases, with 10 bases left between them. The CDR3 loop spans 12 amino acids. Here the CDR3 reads CASRETGTEAFF. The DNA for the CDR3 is TGTGCCAGCAGGGAGACTGGTACTGAAGCTTTCTTT.

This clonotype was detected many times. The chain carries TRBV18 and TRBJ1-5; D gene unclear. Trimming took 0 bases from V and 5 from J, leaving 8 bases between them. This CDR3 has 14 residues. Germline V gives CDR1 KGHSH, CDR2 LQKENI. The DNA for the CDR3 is TGTGCCAGCTCACCACCGTTGGTAGATCAGCCCCAGCATTTT. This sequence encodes CASSPPLVDQPQHF.

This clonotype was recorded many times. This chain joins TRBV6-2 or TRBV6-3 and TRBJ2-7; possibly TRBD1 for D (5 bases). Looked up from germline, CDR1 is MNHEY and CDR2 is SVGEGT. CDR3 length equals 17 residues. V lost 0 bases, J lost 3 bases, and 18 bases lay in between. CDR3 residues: CASSYSTRTGTYYEQYF. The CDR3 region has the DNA TGTGCCAGCAGTTACTCGACGAGAACAGGAACTTACTACGAGCAGTACTTC.

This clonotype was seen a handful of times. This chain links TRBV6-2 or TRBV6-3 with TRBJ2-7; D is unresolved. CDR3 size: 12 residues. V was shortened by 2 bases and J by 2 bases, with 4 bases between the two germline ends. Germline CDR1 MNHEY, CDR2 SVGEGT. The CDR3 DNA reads TGTGCCAGCAGTTACACCCCCTACGAGCAGTACTTC. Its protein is CASSYTPYEQYF.